Included here is one TCR beta chain sequence, with context. Its specificity is not known. A J-beta primer mix and a sample-barcoded 5' primer were used in a second PCR of about 7 to 11 cycles. In TCRdb, the 5' RACE reads were re-called with MiXCR into one record per CDR3 protein. The sample records about 760,000 distinct CDR3 sequences, roughly three fifths being singletons. These data belong to a study of blood T cells in healthy people across ages. Broader study findings: Naive and antigen-experienced cells could not be conclusively compared, given unsorted PBMCs. Diversity estimates from one million T cells were considered underestimates.

The CDR3 totals 14 residues. Trimming cost V 0 bases and J 6 bases, with 11 bases left between them. In germline, CDR1 is SEHNR, CDR2 FQNEAQ (reference sequence). This TCR came from a man aged 35-49 years in good health. The chain links TRBV7-9 to TRBJ1-2, with D possibly being TRBD1 (5 bases). The sample was blood. DNA for the CDR3: TGTGCCAGCAGCTTAGCCGCGGGGGTGCATGGCTACACCTTC. This codes for CASSLAAGVHGYTF. Full variable domain (remainder filled in from reference TRBV7-9 and TRBJ1-2): DTGVSQNPRHKITKRGQNVTFRCDPISEHNRLYWYRQTLGQGPEFLTYFQNEAQLEKSRLLSDRFSAERPKGSFSTLEIQRTEQGDSAMYLCASSLAAGVHGYTFGSGTRLTVV.